This TCR beta chain was captured in a study of glioma-infiltrating T cells after dendritic cell vaccination. Study in general: Patients had newly diagnosed or recurrent glioblastoma and received dendritic cell vaccines.

Libraries were prepared by immunoSEQ multiplex PCR; TCRdb keeps only in-frame clonotypes and omits some of them. The sample comprises roughly 90,000 clones, 65% to 90% of which are singletons, and more than 15% rests with the top ten. The CDR3 consists of 14 residues. CDR1 and CDR2 from the germline V gene are GTSNPN and SVGIG (reference sequence). Trimming removed 0 bases from V and 7 bases from J, with 10 bases in between. The TCR sequence derives from a human donor with glioblastoma. V usage is TRBV30 and J usage is TRBJ1-6; a weak D match, TRBD1 (5 bases). This sample comprised blood, obtained before dendritic cell vaccination. CDR3 DNA sequence: TGTGCCTGGAGTGTGCGGGGCCGGAATTCACCCCTCCACTTT. Protein sequence: CAWSVRGRNSPLHF.